One and the same sample provided the 18 T cell receptor beta chains below, sequenced in a study of regulatory T cells in long-lasting Graves disease. Time point reported: newly diagnosed GD, antithyroid drugs for less than 3 months. The authors made the TCR library using RNA they extracted from PBMCs. Combining iRepertoire HTBI primers with Arm-PCR of CDR3 regions, the authors built TCR beta libraries. TCRdb independently ran MiXCR on the multiplex PCR reads; one entry per CDR3 protein. In the table there are around 450,000 distinct CDR3 sequences, approximately 15% of which are singletons. The data were also submitted as part of a second study, on T cells in Graves' hyperthyroidism and ophthalmopathy.

Sequenced here: peripheral blood mononuclear cells (PBMCs), sampled at new diagnosis, from a patient treated with antithyroid drugs. These receptors were obtained from a woman aged 40 to 50 with Graves disease.

This clonotype has a handful of counts. The V call is TRBV28, the J call TRBJ2-7, with TRBD2 identical over 8 bases. This CDR3 contains 10 residues. V gave up 11 bases and J gave up 5 bases; unmatched junction bases: 2. Germline values: CDR1 MDHEN, CDR2 SYDVKM. In DNA form, the CDR3 reads TGTGCCGTCGGGGGGGACGAGCAGTACTTC. This encodes CAVGGDEQYF.

This clonotype was detected a few times. This chain joins TRBV28 and TRBJ1-5, with 7 bases fitting TRBD1. Germline V gene lookup returns CDR1 MDHEN and CDR2 SYDVKM. Trimming took 5 bases from V and 1 from J; bases not matched to a gene: 5. There are 15 residues in the CDR3. The CDR3 nucleotides are TGTGCCAGCAGTGTACCGGGACAGAGCAATCAGCCCCAGCATTTT. Its translation is CASSVPGQSNQPQHF.

This clonotype was detected many times. The rearrangement links TRBV12-3 or TRBV12-4 to TRBJ2-4; 8 nucleotides align to TRBD1. V lost 7 bases and J lost 8; bases outside the gene matches: 7. The CDR3 is 13 residues long. CDR3 sequence reads: CASTSDRAYIQYF. In DNA form, the CDR3 reads TGTGCCAGCACCTCGGACAGGGCGTACATTCAGTACTTC.

This clonotype was recorded at least ten times. V gene TRBV2 combines with J gene TRBJ2-1, with D perhaps matching TRBD2 (5 bases). Germline V gene lookup returns CDR1 SNHLY and CDR2 FYNNEI. V was pared by 8 bases and J by 6 bases, with 14 bases between. The CDR3 runs 13 residues. The CDR3 DNA reads TGTGCCAGCGGAGGACTCCGCTCCAATGAGCAGTTCTTC. Its protein product is CASGGLRSNEQFF.

This clonotype was counted ten times or more. The chain recombines TRBV3-1 with TRBJ1-2; D not certain. The germline gives CDR1 LGHDT, CDR2 YNNKEL (reference sequence). The CDR3 contains 13 residues. Trimming shortened V by 0 bases and J by 7 bases, and 9 bases separated the two germline ends. The CDR3 region is CASSQDPGLGYTF. CDR3 in DNA: TGTGCCAGCAGCCAAGATCCCGGGCTTGGCTACACCTTC.

This clonotype occurred many times. The V call is TRBV11-3, the J call TRBJ2-3; 9 nucleotides line up with TRBD1. This CDR3 spans 15 amino acids. Germline trimming cut 5 bases from V and 4 bases from J; bases unmatched to any gene: 7. Germline CDR1 is SGHNT and CDR2 is YENEEA. The CDR3 loop reads CASSEDRGSPDTQYF. For the CDR3, the DNA is TGTGCCAGCAGCGAAGACAGGGGGTCCCCAGATACGCAGTATTTT.

The chain carries TRBV7-9 and TRBJ1-2; D is undetermined. This CDR3 is 17 amino acids long. V dropped 1 base and J dropped 0 bases, with 15 bases sitting between them. CDR1 is SEHNR and CDR2 is FQNEAQ in the germline V gene (reference sequence). The CDR3 sequence: CASSLEFGRLTNYGYTF. The CDR3 DNA reads as TGTGCCAGCAGCTTAGAATTCGGCAGGCTTACTAACTATGGCTACACCTTC.

This clonotype occurred many times. The chain has TRBV20-1 and TRBJ1-2; 7 nucleotides match TRBD1. Per the germline V gene, CDR1 is DFQATT and CDR2 is SNEGSKA (reference sequence). Losses at the gene ends were 6 bases for V and 4 bases for J; bases not matched to a gene: 5. CDR3 length: 12 residues. The DNA for the CDR3 is TGCAGTGCCCAGGGACAGTCCTATGGCTACACCTTC. Translated, it gives CSAQGQSYGYTF.

This clonotype was recorded many times. The chain employs TRBV7-9 and TRBJ2-5, with D perhaps assigned TRBD1 or TRBD2 (5 bases each). The CDR3 extends over 17 amino acids. Per the germline V gene, CDR1 is SEHNR and CDR2 is FQNEAQ (reference sequence). V was trimmed by 5 bases and J by 3 bases, leaving 22 bases between them. CDR3 nucleotide sequence: TGTGCCAGCAGCCTCGGGACCTCTATAGAGTTTAAAGAGACCCAGTACTTC. Encoded protein: CASSLGTSIEFKETQYF.

This clonotype was observed many times. The chain combines TRBV12-3 or TRBV12-4 with TRBJ1-1; no reliable D call. The ends were cut back, 4 bases at V and 0 bases at J, with 12 bases in the middle. The CDR3 has 15 amino acids. The CDR3 protein is CASSSTRNVNTEAFF. The CDR3 coding sequence is TGTGCCAGCAGTTCCACCCGGAACGTGAACACTGAAGCTTTCTTT.

As regards this clonotype: A read error may explain this, as a much larger clone is one base away. V is TRBV30 and J is TRBJ1-1, with D possibly matching TRBD1 (6 bases). The CDR3 runs to 13 residues. The V gene's germline CDR1 is GTSNPN and CDR2 SVGIG (reference sequence). Trimming removed 4 bases at V and 0 bases at J, with 9 bases between. The CDR3 nucleotides read TGTGCCTGGAATACAGGGATGAACACTGAAGCTTTCTTT. It specifies CAWNTGMNTEAFF.

V gene TRBV20-1 combines with J gene TRBJ1-1; perhaps TRBD1 as D (5 bases). V lost 3 bases, J lost 2 bases, and 10 bases lay in between. Germline assignment: CDR1 DFQATT and CDR2 SNEGSKA (reference sequence). This CDR3 has 13 residues. CDR3 amino acids: CSARGEVNTEAFF. CDR3 nucleotides: TGCAGTGCTAGGGGGGAGGTTAACACTGAAGCTTTCTTT.

This clonotype was picked up many times. The genes are TRBV7-8 and TRBJ2-7; 12 positions match TRBD2. Germline V CDR1 and CDR2: SGHVS, FQNEAQ. CDR3 length: 16 residues. V shed 1 base, J shed 9 bases, and the junction held 10 bases outside the gene matches. The CDR3: CASSLVASGRALRQYF. CDR3 nucleotide sequence: TGTGCCAGCAGCTTAGTGGCTAGCGGGAGGGCCTTGCGGCAGTACTTC.

This clonotype was seen ten or more times. The gene calls are TRBV2 and TRBJ1-1; D gene ambiguous. Deletions cut 7 bases from V and 0 bases from J, with 6 bases between. This CDR3 has 12 amino acids. The germline CDR1 and CDR2 sequences are SNHLY and FYNNEI. In DNA, the CDR3 is TGTGCCAGCATTAGGGTGAACACTGAAGCTTTCTTT. Its translation is CASIRVNTEAFF.

This clonotype was seen ten or more times. The chain uses TRBV7-3 and TRBJ2-7; D not resolved. Trimming cost V 2 bases and J 4 bases, with 6 bases left between them. This CDR3 has 12 residues. The germline V gene encodes CDR1 SGHTA and CDR2 FQGTGA. CDR3 in amino acids: CASSLHGYEQYF. The CDR3 DNA sequence: TGTGCCAGCAGCTTACACGGGTACGAGCAGTACTTC.

This clonotype occurred a few times. The genes are TRBV6-2 or TRBV6-3 and TRBJ1-1; D not certain. Germline-derived CDR1 and CDR2 are MNHEY and SVGEGT. V was clipped by 2 bases and J by 0 bases, with 19 bases between them. This CDR3 contains 18 residues. CDR3 amino acids: CASSYPDGENFVNTEAFF. DNA for the CDR3: TGTGCCAGCAGTTACCCGGACGGGGAAAATTTCGTGAACACTGAAGCTTTCTTT.

The table lists this clonotype with many counts. V usage is TRBV12-3 or TRBV12-4 and J usage is TRBJ2-7; 10 bases are shared with TRBD2. The trim removed 1 base at V and 1 base at J, leaving 7 bases unmatched. The CDR3 sequence is 17 residues long. CDR3 DNA: TGTGCCAGCAGTTTAGAATTGTCTAGCGGGAGATCCTACGAGCAGTACTTC. Translated, it gives CASSLELSSGRSYEQYF.

The sample holds many counts of this clonotype. The chain couples TRBV28 to TRBJ1-1, with 7 bases identical to TRBD1. The CDR3 runs to 15 residues. In germline, CDR1 is MDHEN, CDR2 SYDVKM. The J segment lost 3 bases and the V segment lost 5 bases, leaving 9 bases of the junction unmatched. CDR3 amino acids: CASSLRQGIYTEAFF. The DNA for the CDR3 is TGTGCCAGCAGTCTCCGACAGGGCATATACACTGAAGCTTTCTTT.